This T cell receptor (beta chain) was sequenced for a study of spatial heterogeneity in lung cancer. Points from the study as a whole: Counts that tracked tumor mutation counts were those of expanded intratumoral alpha and beta TCRs. It was estimated that coverage of tumor T cells reached 6.5% to 8% for alpha chains and 13% for beta chains.

This clonotype was counted ten times or more. Its target is not known. Being off target in a library aimed at alpha chains, this beta chain has a size of little meaning. The germline CDR1 and CDR2 sequences are LGHDT and YNNKEL (reference sequence). Trimming removed 7 bases at V and 0 bases at J, with 7 bases between. The CDR3 consists of 14 residues. The time point denotes: sample taken at primary tumor resection. Whole RNA from tumor, nontumor lung or frozen PBMC was sequenced unsorted. TCRdb passed the 5' RACE reads through MiXCR, listing each CDR3 protein once. The table includes around 7,800 distinct CDR3 sequences, about 8% detected once.

This receptor was taken from a male donor with early-stage non-small cell lung cancer. The V gene is TRBV3-1, the J gene TRBJ2-6; D gene unclear. The sample consisted of lung tumor tissue, taken at surgery. The CDR3, as DNA: TGTGCCAGCACCACGAGCTCTGGGGCCAACGTCCTGACTTTC. Its translation is CASTTSSGANVLTF. Full variable domain (missing parts from reference TRBV3-1 and TRBJ2-6): DTAVSQTPKYLVTQMGNDKSIKCEQNLGHDTMYWYKQDSKKFLKIMFSYNNKELIINETVPNRFSPKSPDKAHLNLHINSLELGDSAVYFCASTTSSGANVLTFGAGSRLTVL.